The T cell receptor (beta chain) described here comes from a study of blood T cell repertoires in COVID-19. In the original workflow: It was from reference gene primer amplification that nucleated cell counts were estimated. Libraries were prepared by immunoSEQ multiplex PCR; TCRdb keeps only in-frame clonotypes and omits some of them. V, J and clone size derive from that table, while D and trimming were established from the DNA sequence. The table lists more than 150,000 clones, roughly 89% of them singletons. Trimming took 1 base from V and 0 from J, leaving 19 bases between them. Germline CDR1 and CDR2: LGHNA and YNFKEQ. The CDR3 totals 18 residues.

Sequenced input: peripheral blood. The origin of this receptor is a man in his fifties or sixties with acute or convalescent COVID-19. The chain uses TRBV4-2 and TRBJ2-7; weak D call: TRBD2 (5 bases). CDR3 nucleotides: TGTGCCAGCAGCCAAGGTCCCCCCTTGTCGGGGAGCTCCTACGAGCAGTACTTC. Amino acid sequence: CASSQGPPLSGSSYEQYF.